This T cell receptor (beta chain) appears in the sequencing data of a study of glioma-infiltrating T cells. Notes on the study in general: Very few CDR3 sequences were shared between tissue and blood. Gliomas, especially low-grade, showed above-expected tissue-blood divergence; non-neoplastic patients showed below.

The ends lost 8 bases at V and 5 bases at J; junction bases unmatched: 10. The CDR3 consists of 15 residues. This clonotype came up once. As yet, its antigen is unknown. The iRepertoire nested amplicon-rescue multiplex PCR amplified TCR alpha and beta CDR3s from RNA. Input was roughly 100-450 ng of tissue mRNA or PBMC total RNA. Using its own MiXCR run on the multiplex PCR reads, TCRdb lists one record per CDR3 protein. The sample includes about 99,000 distinct CDR3 sequences, about 30% of them seen just once. The TCR comes from a human donor with low-grade glioma or glioblastoma, undergoing nonglioma brain surgery, or in good health (not recorded which). The sequenced material came from glioma tissue, nonneoplastic brain tissue, or PBMCs (not recorded which). The V and J genes are TRBV12-3 or TRBV12-4 and TRBJ2-2; TRBD1 matches at 8 bases. The CDR3 DNA sequence: TGTGCCAGCGTACAGGGGGTTGTAATAACCGGGGAGCTGTTTTTT. Translated, it gives CASVQGVVITGELFF.